The 32 T cell receptor beta chains below come from one sample, sequenced in a study of low-dose radiotherapy and immunotherapy resistance in tumors (dated by TCRdb to 2022 to 2024). These reads were obtained on an Illumina HiSeq 2500. To make first-strand cDNA, Superscript III was used along with a set of TRAV- and TRBV-specific primers so that both the TCRalpha and TCRbeta chains were covered. TCRs were amplified with Phusion for approximately 20 PCR cycles using a constant-region primer together with the adapter attached to the V primers. TCRdb took the public reads, trimmed them with fastp at Q25, ran MiXCR for clone calling and kept in-frame beta chains. Each CDR3 protein gets just one entry, which takes the most common genes and DNA from the rows behind it. The sample table contains tens of thousands of distinct CDR3 sequences; only one count was recorded for about 26% of them. The biggest ten clones account for roughly 6.5% of the sample.

The time point label corresponds to: before trial treatment. The sequencing here drew on PBMCs, taken before treatment. Receptor source: a male donor with rectosigmoid adenocarcinoma.

There are many counts of this clonotype. This rearrangement joins TRBV20-1 to TRBJ2-3, with 7 bases lining up with TRBD1. CDR1 and CDR2 from the germline V gene are DFQATT and SNEGSKA (reference sequence). Losses at the gene ends were 6 bases for V and 2 bases for J; bases not matched to a gene: 8. CDR3 length: 14 residues. The CDR3 reads CSAVTGAHTDTQYF. The CDR3 DNA sequence: TGCAGTGCGGTAACAGGGGCTCACACAGATACGCAGTATTTT.

As for this clonotype: This probably arose from a read error, given a far larger clone one base away. The chain employs TRBV28 and TRBJ2-1, with D perhaps TRBD2 (7 bases). There are 17 residues in the CDR3. Trimming took off 6 bases at V and 10 bases at J, with 28 bases between the two ends. Germline loops: CDR1 MDHEN, CDR2 SYDVKM. CDR3 sequence: CASSPRRGQAGAHEQFF. As DNA, the CDR3 is TGTGCCAGCAGCCCTCGGCGGGGGCAGGCTGGGGCCCACGAGCAGTTCTTC.

This clonotype has a count of ten or more. J is TRBJ1-2 and V is TRBV20-1; 8 nucleotides agree with TRBD1. V was pared by 2 bases and J by 2 bases, with 13 bases of the junction left unmatched. CDR1 and CDR2 from the germline V gene are DFQATT and SNEGSKA (reference sequence). This CDR3 is built from 17 residues. This CDR3 reads CSARTRDRRSTNYGYTF. As DNA, the CDR3 is TGCAGTGCTAGAACCCGGGACAGGCGATCTACGAACTATGGCTACACCTTC.

This clonotype is classed as medium-sized. The V and J genes are TRBV6-2 or TRBV6-3 and TRBJ1-2; TRBD1 matches 9 bases. This CDR3 contains 16 residues. The junction had 11 bases not matched to a gene; V was cut back by 2 bases and J by 7 bases. Germline V gene data show CDR1 as MNHEY and CDR2 as SVGEGT. This CDR3 reads CASSYQLNRGQTGYTF. The DNA of the CDR3 is TGTGCCAGCAGTTACCAATTAAACAGGGGGCAAACTGGCTACACCTTC.

Comment on this clonotype: This probably arose from a read error, given a far larger clone one base away. The chain has TRBV7-6 and TRBJ2-6; D perhaps matches TRBD2 (5 bases). This CDR3 contains 18 residues. Germline CDR1 is SGHVS and CDR2 is FNYEAQ. The CDR3 DNA follows: TGTGCCAGCAGCTCCGAAGGAATCCCGGGGATGAGGGCCAACGTCCTGTCTTTC. Protein sequence: CASSSEGIPGMRANVLSF.

Remarks on this clonotype: A far larger clone is only one base removed, so a read error is likely. The V gene is TRBV7-4, the J gene TRBJ2-5; 8 nucleotides match TRBD2. After removal of 6 bases from V and 5 bases from J, the junction contained 17 bases not matched to a gene. Germline CDR1 reads SGHVT; CDR2 reads SQSDAQ. The CDR3 loop spans 17 amino acids. Written as DNA, the CDR3 is TGTGCCAGCAGTGAAGGGGAGGCGGGGGGCCCGCTGGAGACCCAGTACTTC. Translating it yields CASSEGEAGGPLETQYF. The variable domain in full, completed from reference TRBV7-4 and TRBJ2-5, reads GAGVSQSPRYKVAKRGRDVALRCDSISGHVTLYWYRQTLGQGSEVLTYSQSDAQRDKSGRPSGRFSAERPERSVSTLKIQRTEQGDSAVYLCASSEGEAGGPLETQYFGPGTRLLVL.

The chain has TRBV28 and TRBJ1-2; D remains unclear. Trimming shortened V by 8 bases and J by 0 bases, and 7 bases separated the two germline ends. CDR1 is MDHEN and CDR2 is SYDVKM in the germline V gene. The CDR3 length is 12 residues. The CDR3 nucleotides read TGTGCCAGCGGCCAGACTAACTATGGCTACACCTTC. This translates into CASGQTNYGYTF.

This clonotype has at least ten counts. CDR3 nucleotides: TGCAGTGCCAGTACCCAATGGCAGGGCTCCTACGAGCAGTACTTC. Translating it yields CSASTQWQGSYEQYF. V gene TRBV20-1 combines with J gene TRBJ2-7, with D possibly TRBD1 on 5 matching bases. CDR3 size: 15 residues. CDR1 DFQATT and CDR2 SNEGSKA come from the germline V gene (reference sequence). The V end was cut by 6 bases, the J end by 0 bases, with 18 bases between.

In its sample, this clonotype was seen many times. The chain couples TRBV6-2 or TRBV6-3 to TRBJ2-5; possibly TRBD2 for D (6 bases). The germline CDR1 and CDR2 sequences are MNHEY and SVGEGT. The V end lost 0 bases, the J end lost 10 bases, and 18 bases lay between the germline ends. CDR3 length equals 15 residues. The CDR3 reads CASSYSVGSARGQYF. The DNA of the CDR3 is TGTGCCAGCAGTTACTCTGTCGGGAGTGCCCGGGGCCAGTACTTC.

In this sample, this clonotype turned up many times. This chain links TRBV7-9 with TRBJ2-7; TRBD1 matches 9 bases. Unmatched junction bases numbered 10, after V lost 5 bases and J lost 5 bases. This CDR3 has 15 amino acids. Germline V gives CDR1 SEHNR, CDR2 FQNEAQ (reference sequence). In DNA, the CDR3 is TGTGCCAGCAGCCTAAAAACCCGGGACAGGGACGAGCAGTACTTC. It yields the protein CASSLKTRDRDEQYF.

Many counts were recorded for this clonotype. The chain is built from TRBV27 and TRBJ1-1, with 7 bases fitting TRBD1. The V and J ends lost 5 bases and 7 bases, in that order; junction bases with no gene match: 7. Germline CDR1 MNHEY, CDR2 SMNVEV (reference sequence). The CDR3 covers 13 residues. The CDR3 protein is CASSEGQSFEAFF. CDR3 DNA sequence: TGTGCCAGCAGTGAGGGACAGAGCTTTGAAGCTTTCTTT.

This clonotype was recorded many times. The chain couples TRBV5-1 to TRBJ2-5, with D possibly TRBD2 on 6 matching bases. CDR1 is SGHRS, CDR2 YFSETQ, per germline. There are 14 residues in the CDR3. The V and J ends lost 1 base and 0 bases respectively, with 7 bases between them. The chain's CDR3 is CASSLRGDQETQYF. CDR3 nucleotide sequence: TGCGCCAGCAGCTTGCGCGGGGACCAAGAGACCCAGTACTTC. The variable domain in full, with the rest retrieved from reference TRBV5-1 and TRBJ2-5, is KAGVTQTPRYLIKTRGQQVTLSCSPISGHRSVSWYQQTPGQGLQFLFEYFSETQRNKGNFPGRFSGRQFSNSRSEMNVSTLELGDSALYLCASSLRGDQETQYFGPGTRLLVL.

This clonotype was picked up many times. The rearrangement uses TRBV7-2 and TRBJ2-7; D possibly corresponds to TRBD1 (6 bases). This CDR3 region has 15 residues. Germline CDR1 SGHTA, CDR2 FQGNSA. V lost 2 bases, J lost 3 bases, and 14 bases lay in between. The CDR3 protein is CASSLNPGQLYEQYF. CDR3 in DNA: TGTGCCAGCAGCTTAAACCCCGGACAGCTCTACGAGCAGTACTTC.

This clonotype appeared many times. The chain links TRBV6-2 or TRBV6-3 to TRBJ2-4, with D tentatively TRBD1 (6 bases). Germline loops: CDR1 MNHEY, CDR2 SVGEGT. This CDR3 contains 13 residues. Trimming pared 2 bases from V and 10 bases from J, leaving 12 bases between. This CDR3 is CASSYGQGQIQYF. CDR3 DNA sequence: TGTGCCAGCAGTTACGGGCAGGGGCAAATTCAGTACTTC.

The table lists this clonotype with many counts. The chain uses TRBV9 and TRBJ2-3; tentatively, D is TRBD2 (6 bases). The germline CDR1 and CDR2 sequences are SGDLS and YYNGEE. This CDR3 comprises 16 residues. The ends were cut back, 3 bases at V and 0 bases at J, with 14 bases in the middle. The CDR3 region is CASSGSSGLSTDTQYF. The CDR3 DNA reads as TGTGCCAGCAGCGGGAGTAGCGGACTTAGCACAGATACGCAGTATTTT.

This clonotype was recorded at least ten times. The rearrangement joins TRBV20-1 to TRBJ2-3; D is ambiguous. This CDR3 is built from 14 residues. Between the trimmed V and J ends, which lost 2 bases and 1 base, there was a span of 10 bases. Germline CDR1 DFQATT, CDR2 SNEGSKA (reference sequence). CDR3 nucleotides: TGCAGTGCTAGAAGCGAACTTCGCACAGATACGCAGTATTTT. Translating it yields CSARSELRTDTQYF.

Many counts were recorded for this clonotype. The genes are TRBV5-1 and TRBJ1-2; D uncertain. Germline V gives CDR1 SGHRS, CDR2 YFSETQ. The CDR3 covers 13 residues. Trimming shortened V by 0 bases and J by 3 bases, and 6 bases separated the two germline ends. The DNA for the CDR3 is TGCGCCAGCAGCTTGGTCCCCGACTATGGCTACACCTTC. Translated, it gives CASSLVPDYGYTF. The full variable domain, its missing parts supplied by reference TRBV5-1 and TRBJ1-2, is KAGVTQTPRYLIKTRGQQVTLSCSPISGHRSVSWYQQTPGQGLQFLFEYFSETQRNKGNFPGRFSGRQFSNSRSEMNVSTLELGDSALYLCASSLVPDYGYTFGSGTRLTVV.

This clonotype was observed at least ten times. The chain links TRBV28 to TRBJ1-5, with 7 bases identical to TRBD1. This CDR3 comprises 15 residues. J lost 2 bases, V lost 3 bases, and 4 bases had no gene match. The germline gives CDR1 MDHEN, CDR2 SYDVKM. CDR3 loop: CASSFYRGGNQPQHF. For the CDR3, the DNA is TGTGCCAGCAGTTTTTACAGGGGAGGCAATCAGCCCCAGCATTTT.

This chain joins TRBV21-1 and TRBJ1-5; the D segment call TRBD1 is taken from the table without a DNA check. TRBV21-1 has pseudogene status. The CDR3 loop spans 18 amino acids. DNA of the CDR3: TGTGCCAGCAGCACTCCCAAGGAGGACCTGTGGGGTCATCAGCCCCAGCATTTT. Translation gives CASSTPKEDLWGHQPQHF.

This clonotype has a count of ten or more. The chain is built from TRBV29-1 and TRBJ2-3; D may be TRBD1 or TRBD2 (5 bases each). V lost 5 bases and J lost 0, with 15 bases in between. CDR3 length equals 15 residues. CDR1 and CDR2 (germline): SQVTM, ANQGSEA. CDR3 residues: CSVRLGPGSTDTQYF. DNA of the CDR3: TGCAGCGTTCGCCTGGGGCCGGGGAGCACAGATACGCAGTATTTT.

This clonotype was recorded many times. This chain joins TRBV5-4 and TRBJ2-5, with 13 nucleotides matching TRBD2. Germline assignment: CDR1 SGHNT and CDR2 YYREEE (reference sequence). CDR3 size: 15 residues. V shed 4 bases and J 6 bases; nucleotides not matched to a gene: 6. CDR3 in amino acids: CASSQTSGGAQTQYF. For the CDR3, the DNA is TGTGCCAGCAGCCAAACTAGCGGGGGGGCTCAGACCCAGTACTTC.

This clonotype has a count of ten or more. The gene calls are TRBV12-3 or TRBV12-4 and TRBJ2-2; D remains ambiguous. Trimming took off 4 bases at V and 2 bases at J, with 14 bases between the two ends. The CDR3 has 16 amino acids. CDR3 residues: CASSSSLKRNTGELFF. Here the CDR3 DNA reads TGTGCCAGCAGTTCGTCCCTAAAGAGAAACACCGGGGAGCTGTTTTTT.

The sample holds one count of this clonotype. A read error is the likely source, as a far larger clone sits one nucleotide away. The chain uses TRBV7-2 and TRBJ2-4; D remains ambiguous. Trimming took 5 bases from V and 13 from J, leaving 27 bases between them. This CDR3 has 16 amino acids. In germline, CDR1 is SGHTA, CDR2 FQGNSA. CDR3 bases: TGTGCCAGCAGCAAATCATGGACGGATCTCTCGTATGAGCAGTACTTC. Translation gives CASSKSWTDLSYEQYF.

This clonotype was detected a few times. The chain links TRBV28 to TRBJ1-2; tentatively, D is TRBD1 (5 bases). This CDR3 comprises 13 residues. Germline CDR1 reads MDHEN; CDR2 reads SYDVKM. The V end was cut by 5 bases, the J end by 6 bases, with 13 bases between. The CDR3, as DNA: TGTGCCAGCAGTGTGACAGCGAGGGATGGCTACACCTTC. Protein: CASSVTARDGYTF.

This clonotype was recorded at least ten times. This chain connects TRBV20-1 to TRBJ2-7, with 7 nucleotides matching TRBD2. After removal of 7 bases from V and 3 bases from J, the junction contained 6 bases not matched to a gene. The CDR3 has 12 residues. CDR1 and CDR2 from the germline V gene are DFQATT and SNEGSKA (reference sequence). The CDR3: CSGMGGNYEQYF. CDR3 DNA: TGCAGTGGAATGGGGGGGAACTACGAGCAGTACTTC.

In the case of this clonotype: This likely traces to a read error, being one base from a far larger clone. The chain recombines TRBV7-9 with TRBJ1-6, with D perhaps TRBD1 (5 bases). Trimming shortened V by 4 bases and J by 15 bases, and 13 bases separated the two germline ends. Germline assignment: CDR1 SEHNR and CDR2 FQNEAQ (reference sequence). The CDR3 is 12 amino acids. DNA of the CDR3: TGTGCCAGCAGCTGGGACTCGCAGGTCCTCCACTTT. This translates into CASSWDSQVLHF. The full variable domain, in which reference TRBV7-9 and TRBJ1-6 provide the parts outside the CDR3, is DTGVSQNPRHKITKRGQNVTFRCDPISEHNRLYWYRQTLGQGPEFLTYFQNEAQLEKSRLLSDRFSAERPKGSFSTLEIQRTEQGDSAMYLCASSWDSQVLHFGNGTRLTVT.

The V and J genes are TRBV5-1 and TRBJ2-1; 7 bases map to TRBD1. This CDR3 is built from 15 residues. V shed 1 base and J 2 bases; nucleotides not matched to a gene: 3. Germline lookup yields CDR1 SGHRS and CDR2 YFSETQ. The CDR3 nucleotides read TGCGCCAGCAGCTTGACAGGGGAGCCCTACAATGAGCAGTTCTTC. This sequence encodes CASSLTGEPYNEQFF.

The chain combines TRBV29-1 with TRBJ1-1, with D tentatively TRBD1 (5 bases). Trimming took 4 bases from V and 2 from J, leaving 8 bases between them. CDR1 and CDR2 from the germline V gene are SQVTM and ANQGSEA. The length of the CDR3 is 12 residues. The CDR3 region is CSVGQGNTEAFF. CDR3 in DNA: TGCAGCGTTGGTCAGGGCAACACTGAAGCTTTCTTT.

This clonotype was observed at least ten times. This chain joins TRBV30 and TRBJ1-2; D may be TRBD1 (6 bases). V gave up 2 bases and J gave up 7 bases, with 14 bases separating them. Germline assignment: CDR1 GTSNPN and CDR2 SVGIG (reference sequence). The CDR3 sequence is 13 residues long. This CDR3 is CAWSRDRPRGYTF. CDR3 sequence (DNA): TGTGCCTGGAGTCGAGACAGGCCCCGTGGCTACACCTTC.

The genes are TRBV6-1 and TRBJ2-7, with 7 bases that match TRBD1. The CDR3 has 15 amino acids. V dropped 8 bases and J dropped 3; count of bases not matched to a gene: 13. Looked up from germline, CDR1 is MNHNS and CDR2 is SASEGT. The CDR3 here is CASVRTPTGNYEQYF. In DNA form, the CDR3 reads TGTGCCAGCGTCCGAACGCCGACAGGGAACTACGAGCAGTACTTC.

The rearrangement uses TRBV30 and TRBJ1-3; no clear D. Germline V gene sequence: CDR1 GTSNPN, CDR2 SVGIG (reference sequence). The CDR3 runs to 16 residues. V was shortened by 3 bases and J by 8 bases, with 23 bases between the two germline ends. The CDR3 loop is CAWSRTDALVVHTIYF. Written as DNA, the CDR3 is TGTGCCTGGAGCAGGACGGACGCACTAGTGGTGCACACCATATATTTT. The full variable domain, completed using reference TRBV30 and TRBJ1-3, is SQTIHQWPATLVQPVGSPLSLECTVEGTSNPNLYWYRQAAGRGLQLLFYSVGIGQISSEVPQNLSASRPQDRQFILSSKKLLLSDSGFYLCAWSRTDALVVHTIYFGEGSWLTVV.

This clonotype was observed many times. The chain is built from TRBV24-1 and TRBJ2-1; 7 nucleotides agree with TRBD2. J lost 6 bases, V lost 6 bases, and 7 bases had no gene match. This CDR3 has 14 amino acids. Germline CDR1 KGHDR, CDR2 SFDVKD. The CDR3 sequence: CATSRAGAPNEQFF. CDR3 in DNA: TGTGCCACCAGTCGGGCGGGAGCCCCCAATGAGCAGTTCTTC.